This TCR beta chain was captured in a study of blood T cells in healthy people across ages. Primed by a sample-barcoded 5' primer and a J-beta primer mix, a second PCR proceeded for roughly 7 to 11 cycles. MiXCR, run by TCRdb on the 5' RACE reads, gives a single entry per CDR3 protein. The data contain hundreds of thousands of distinct CDR3 sequences, 46% of them singletons. V lost 1 base and J lost 11, with 17 bases in between. The CDR3 has 14 residues. From germline, CDR1 is LGHNA and CDR2 YNFKEQ. This chain connects TRBV4-2 to TRBJ2-5; D is ambiguous. This sequence originates from an elderly man in good health. The sequenced material came from blood. In nucleotides, the CDR3 is TGTGCCAGCAGCCAAGTAATCGATGGGAATGAGCAGTACTTC. Protein sequence: CASSQVIDGNEQYF.